Listed below are T cell receptor beta chains from one sample, sequenced in a study of CD8 T cells in ankylosing spondylitis. One entry per CDR3 protein, called by TCRdb with MiXCR from the 5' RACE reads. This sample has about 360,000 distinct CDR3 sequences; roughly 15% occur once, and the top ten carry around 1%. The sequencing sample was made of blood, either unsorted or a sorted T cell fraction (not recorded which). The source is a male donor with ankylosing spondylitis or in good health (not recorded which). Both conserved end residues are part of each CDR3.

V	J	length	CDR3
TRBV12-3/TRBV12-4	TRBJ1-3	15	CASSLSGFQAYTIYF
TRBV5-1	TRBJ2-1	16	CASSKENGLAGNEQFF
TRBV20-1	TRBJ2-3	16	CSARVWASGTRDTQYF
TRBV15	TRBJ1-1	14	CATSRERGYTEAFF
TRBV12-3/TRBV12-4	TRBJ2-1	14	CATQASEKWGEQFF
TRBV20-1	TRBJ2-1	13	CSATGQASGEQFF
TRBV6-1	TRBJ2-2	18	CASSEEGLSRGNTGELFF
TRBV25-1	TRBJ2-1	14	CASSRTGTYNEQFF
TRBV12-3/TRBV12-4	TRBJ1-2	12	CASTTGVSGYTF
TRBV11-2	TRBJ2-7	12	CASSDGRTEQYF
TRBV21-1	TRBJ2-1	15	CASSKRVQPSPQQFF
TRBV18	TRBJ1-1	13	CASSTNTNTEAFF
TRBV5-1	TRBJ2-7	15	CASSPTGGSSYEQYF
TRBV6-5	TRBJ2-5	15	CASSYGPRGGETQYF
TRBV12-5	TRBJ1-1	10	CALQAGEAFF
TRBV5-1	TRBJ2-3	16	CASSGGIFTETDTQYF
TRBV12-3/TRBV12-4	TRBJ1-2	15	CASSFRTGTLYGYTF
TRBV10-3	TRBJ2-1	12	CAISEDRYEQFF
TRBV6-5	TRBJ2-1	14	CASSYRGLYNEQFF
TRBV5-1	TRBJ1-2	14	CASGALDPSYGYTF
TRBV29-1	TRBJ2-1	14	CSGAGGTGGDEQFF
TRBV20-1	TRBJ2-3	18	CSARKTYLTGGLTDTQYF
TRBV7-2	TRBJ2-5	15	CASSLSVGQGETQYF
TRBV20-1	TRBJ2-1	15	CSASLGLAGLNEQFF
TRBV4-2	TRBJ2-5	15	CASSQASSGGETQYF
TRBV11-1	TRBJ1-1	12	CASSPRHTEAFF
TRBV5-1	TRBJ1-2	15	CASSLGGTPNYGYTF
TRBV18	TRBJ1-4	13	CASSPRGEEKLFF
TRBV3-1	TRBJ2-1	18	CASSQERLKGQVYNEQFF
TRBV12-3/TRBV12-4	TRBJ2-4	16	CASSLRLTLAKNIQYF
TRBV6-5	TRBJ2-1	16	CASSYYGTGPYNEQFF
TRBV6-1	TRBJ2-7	15	CASRGRTDTPYEQYF
TRBV11-3	TRBJ2-1	15	CASSPTGLAPNEQFF
TRBV5-1	TRBJ2-1	16	CASSPLLAGLADEQFF
TRBV27	TRBJ1-1	15	CASRHPGAGGTEAFF
TRBV5-1	TRBJ1-1	17	CASSLGHGQVLNTEAFF
TRBV6-1	TRBJ1-1	14	CASSRTAMNTEAFF
TRBV5-8	TRBJ2-3	16	CASSLSDRASTDTQYF
TRBV30	TRBJ1-6	14	CAWSVARDNSPLHF
TRBV10-3	TRBJ2-3	15	CAISDGTGGSDTQYF
TRBV10-3	TRBJ2-3	13	CAISGDQPYTQYF
TRBV13	TRBJ2-2	15	CASSSRYRGAGELFF
TRBV11-2	TRBJ1-1	16	CASTTGQGLVRTEAFF
TRBV4-1	TRBJ2-2	12	CASSGGGGELFF
TRBV6-5	TRBJ1-2	13	CASRDSPKDGYTF
TRBV4-1	TRBJ1-3	15	CASSQEGHRGNTIYF
TRBV7-9	TRBJ2-1	14	CASSLAKAAGEQFF
TRBV14	TRBJ2-1	17	CASSQGFQGARVIEQFF
TRBV12-3/TRBV12-4	TRBJ2-2	16	CASSLRPQGNTGELFF
TRBV12-3/TRBV12-4	TRBJ1-5	13	CASTKNSNQPQHF
TRBV28	TRBJ1-2	13	CASSLYPNYGYTF
TRBV11-2	TRBJ2-7	17	CASSKRSGVMSSYEQYF
TRBV12-3/TRBV12-4	TRBJ2-7	13	CASRAQGANEQYF
TRBV5-1	TRBJ2-2	14	CASSIYTATGELFF
TRBV12-5	TRBJ2-7	13	CASNRDSTYEQYF
TRBV10-1	TRBJ2-5	15	CASSEEKGGWETQYF
TRBV3-1	TRBJ2-1	12	CASSQVDRGRIF